This TCR beta chain derives from a study of immune evolution from preneoplasia to lung adenocarcinoma. General observations from the study: Clonality was highest in normal lung, lower in later-stage lesions apparently.

The table came from immunoSEQ multiplex PCR; TCRdb's copy has only in-frame clones and leaves some out. The sample consists of roughly 5,100 clones, 60% to 85% of them appearing once. Remarks on this clone: As yet, its antigen is unknown.

The CDR3 has 13 residues. Trimming took off 3 bases at V and 2 bases at J, with 8 bases between the two ends. Germline-derived CDR1 and CDR2 are SNHLY and FYNNEI. Sequencing was carried out using FFPE adjacent normal lung tissue. The sequence was collected from a donor of 70 years or more with lung adenocarcinoma. The V gene is TRBV2, the J gene TRBJ2-7; the D is unclear. The CDR3 nucleotides read TGTGCCAGCAGTGATCGGCAGACCTACGAGCAGTACTTC. Residues: CASSDRQTYEQYF.